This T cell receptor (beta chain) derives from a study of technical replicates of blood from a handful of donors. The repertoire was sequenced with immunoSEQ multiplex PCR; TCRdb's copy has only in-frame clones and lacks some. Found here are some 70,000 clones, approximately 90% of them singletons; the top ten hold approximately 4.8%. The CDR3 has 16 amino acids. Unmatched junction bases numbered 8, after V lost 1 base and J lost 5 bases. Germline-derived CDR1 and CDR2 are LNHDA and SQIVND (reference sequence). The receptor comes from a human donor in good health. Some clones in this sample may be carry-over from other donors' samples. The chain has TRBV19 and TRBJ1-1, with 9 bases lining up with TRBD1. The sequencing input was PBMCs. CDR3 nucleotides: TGTGCCAGTAGTATAGGCCAAACAGGGGGCTGGACTGAAGCTTTCTTT. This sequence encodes CASSIGQTGGWTEAFF.